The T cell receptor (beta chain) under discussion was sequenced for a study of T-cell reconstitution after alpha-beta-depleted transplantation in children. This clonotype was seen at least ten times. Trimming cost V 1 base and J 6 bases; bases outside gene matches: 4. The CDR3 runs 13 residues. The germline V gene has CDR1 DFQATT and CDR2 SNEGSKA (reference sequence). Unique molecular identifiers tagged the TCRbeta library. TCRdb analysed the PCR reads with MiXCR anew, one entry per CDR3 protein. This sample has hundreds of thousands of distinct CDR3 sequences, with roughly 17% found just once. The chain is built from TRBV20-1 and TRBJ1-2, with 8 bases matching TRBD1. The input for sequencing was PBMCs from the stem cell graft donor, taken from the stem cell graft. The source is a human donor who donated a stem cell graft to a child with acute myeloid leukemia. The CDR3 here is CSARVDRGNGYTF. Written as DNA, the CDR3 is TGCAGTGCTAGAGTCGACAGGGGCAATGGCTACACCTTC.